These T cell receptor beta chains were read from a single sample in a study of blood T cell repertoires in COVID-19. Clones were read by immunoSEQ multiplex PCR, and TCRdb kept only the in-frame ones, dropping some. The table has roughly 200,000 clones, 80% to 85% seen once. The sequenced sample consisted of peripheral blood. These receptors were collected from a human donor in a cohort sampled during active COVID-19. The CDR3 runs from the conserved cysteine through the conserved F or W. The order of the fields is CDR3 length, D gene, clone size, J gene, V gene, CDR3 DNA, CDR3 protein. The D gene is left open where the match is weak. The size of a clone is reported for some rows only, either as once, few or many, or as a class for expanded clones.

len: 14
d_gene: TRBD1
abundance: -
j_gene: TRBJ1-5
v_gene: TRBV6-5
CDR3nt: TGTGCCAGCAGTACCACAGGGGGCCATCAGCCCCAGCATTTT
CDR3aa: CASSTTGGHQPQHF

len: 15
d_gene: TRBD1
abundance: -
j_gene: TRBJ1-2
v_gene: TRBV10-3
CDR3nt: TGTGCCATCAGCGGTGGACAGGGGAAGAACTATGGCTACACCTTC
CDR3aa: CAISGGQGKNYGYTF

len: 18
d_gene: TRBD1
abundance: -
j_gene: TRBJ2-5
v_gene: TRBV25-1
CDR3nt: TGTGCCAGCAGTGAATTTGGACAGGTGGGGGCTTACCAAGAGACCCAGTACTTC
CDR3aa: CASSEFGQVGAYQETQYF

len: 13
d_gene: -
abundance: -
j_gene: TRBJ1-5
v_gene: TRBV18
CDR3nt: TGTGCCAGCGCCACCGGGACAACTCAGCCCCAGCATTTT
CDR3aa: CASATGTTQPQHF

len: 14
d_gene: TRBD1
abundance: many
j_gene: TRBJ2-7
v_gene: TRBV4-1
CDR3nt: TGCGCCAGCAGCCAAGCAGGGGGACCCTACGAGCAGTACTTC
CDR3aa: CASSQAGGPYEQYF

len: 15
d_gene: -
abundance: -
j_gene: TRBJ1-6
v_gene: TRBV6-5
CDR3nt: TGTGCCAGCACTATAAAGAGCTCCTATAATTCACCCCTCCACTTT
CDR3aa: CASTIKSSYNSPLHF

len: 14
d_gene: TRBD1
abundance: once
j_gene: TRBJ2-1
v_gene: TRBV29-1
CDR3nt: TGCAGCGTTGCTAAGACAGGGGACTACAATGAGCAGTTCTTC
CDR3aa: CSVAKTGDYNEQFF

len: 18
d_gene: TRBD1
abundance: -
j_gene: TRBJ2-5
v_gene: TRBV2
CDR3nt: TGTGCCAGCATTTTGTCCCGGGACAGGGGGCTAGGTCAAGAGACCCAGTACTTC
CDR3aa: CASILSRDRGLGQETQYF

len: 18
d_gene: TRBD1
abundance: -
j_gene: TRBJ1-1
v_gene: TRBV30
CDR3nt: TGTGCCTGGAGCTCCCAAAACGACAGGGGGATAATCAACACTGAAGCTTTCTTT
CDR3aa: CAWSSQNDRGIINTEAFF

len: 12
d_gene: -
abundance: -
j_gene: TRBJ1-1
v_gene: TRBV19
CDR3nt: TGTGCCAGTAGTGTGCGAAACACTGAAGCTTTCTTT
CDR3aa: CASSVRNTEAFF